The 29 T cell receptor beta chains listed next were all sequenced from one sample in a study of T cell changes during pregnancy in multiple sclerosis. Produced via immunoSEQ multiplex PCR; TCRdb's table is partial and in-frame only. In the table there are around 40,000 clones, roughly nine tenths of which are singletons. Sample: CD4+ T cells from peripheral blood mononuclear cells, taken in the third trimester of pregnancy. The receptors stem from a female donor with multiple sclerosis, enrolled in a pregnancy study.

This clone is a singleton in its sample. V usage is TRBV4-1 and J usage is TRBJ1-5, with D possibly being TRBD1 (6 bases). The V end was cut by 1 base, the J end by 4 bases, with 8 bases between. Germline loops: CDR1 MGHRA, CDR2 YSYEKL. The CDR3 contains 14 residues. Here the CDR3 DNA reads TGCGCCAGCAGCCAAGTTGACAGGAATCAGCCCCAGCATTTT. Amino acids: CASSQVDRNQPQHF.

The gene calls are TRBV4-2 and TRBJ2-3; TRBD2 might be the D (6 bases). Trimming shortened V by 4 bases and J by 5 bases, and 22 bases separated the two germline ends. Germline assignment: CDR1 LGHNA and CDR2 YNFKEQ. The CDR3 extends over 17 amino acids. CDR3 residues: CASSPGRSIRLGDTQYF. The CDR3 nucleotides read TGTGCCAGCAGCCCAGGGAGGAGCATCCGACTGGGAGATACGCAGTATTTT.

The chain couples TRBV18 to TRBJ2-3; TRBD2 matches at 8 bases. CDR1 is KGHSH, CDR2 LQKENI, per germline. The CDR3 spans 15 residues. V was pared by 3 bases and J by 4 bases, with 6 bases of the junction left unmatched. CDR3 coding DNA: TGTGCCAGCTCACCCGATGCGGGAGGCGCAGATACGCAGTATTTT. The encoded protein is CASSPDAGGADTQYF.

CDR3 bases: TGTGCCAGCTCACAGGACAGCGAATACGAGCAGTACTTC. It yields the protein CASSQDSEYEQYF. The chain has TRBV18 and TRBJ2-7; a weak D match, TRBD1 (6 bases). CDR3 length: 13 amino acids. The germline V gene encodes CDR1 KGHSH and CDR2 LQKENI. The germline V and J ends were trimmed by 4 bases and 4 bases, with 11 bases remaining between them.

The count of this clone is one. V is TRBV27 and J is TRBJ2-2, with 10 bases lining up with TRBD2. Germline V gene lookup returns CDR1 MNHEY and CDR2 SMNVEV (reference sequence). The CDR3 extends over 15 amino acids. The junction had 3 bases not matched to a gene; V was cut back by 2 bases and J by 6 bases. CDR3 DNA sequence: TGTGCCAGCAGTTTACTAGCGGGAGTGGCCGGGGAGCTGTTTTTT. This translates into CASSLLAGVAGELFF.

This chain joins TRBV5-1 and TRBJ1-3, with 7 bases identical to TRBD1. V dropped 0 bases and J dropped 1; count of bases not matched to a gene: 4. Germline CDR1 SGHRS, CDR2 YFSETQ. The CDR3 runs 16 residues. CDR3 in DNA: TGCGCCAGCAGCTTGGATGCAGGGGGGTCTGGAAACACCATATATTTT. It is translated as CASSLDAGGSGNTIYF.

This chain links TRBV9 with TRBJ2-3; D remains unclear. Trimming shortened V by 7 bases and J by 2 bases, and 11 bases separated the two germline ends. Germline CDR1 and CDR2: SGDLS and YYNGEE. CDR3 size: 13 residues. Written as DNA, the CDR3 is TGTGCCAGCTGTCCGGGTCCCACAGATACGCAGTATTTT. It yields the protein CASCPGPTDTQYF.

The rearrangement links TRBV10-3 to TRBJ1-3, with 9 nucleotides matching TRBD1. This CDR3 is built from 20 residues. The junction had 12 bases not matched to a gene; V was cut back by 0 bases and J by 0 bases. The germline gives CDR1 ENHRY, CDR2 SYGVKD. The CDR3 loop reads CAISESPGQGLPYSGNTIYF. The DNA for the CDR3 is TGTGCCATCAGTGAGTCCCCGGGACAGGGACTCCCCTACTCTGGAAACACCATATATTTT.

This chain uses TRBV5-6 with TRBJ2-5; 8 bases are shared with TRBD1. Germline assignment: CDR1 SGHDT and CDR2 YYEEEE. CDR3 length: 16 residues. The J segment lost 4 bases and the V segment lost 0 bases, leaving 8 bases of the junction unmatched. As DNA, the CDR3 is TGTGCCAGCAGCTTGGTAGGGCAGGGGGCGCGAGAGACCCAGTACTTC. Translation gives CASSLVGQGARETQYF.

V usage is TRBV12-2 and J usage is TRBJ2-7; TRBD2, the table's D call, was not compared with the DNA. TRBV12-2 is a recognized pseudogene. The CDR3 extends over 15 amino acids. The CDR3 DNA reads as TGTGCAAGTCGCTGGGGACTAAGCGAATACTACGAGCAGTACTTC. Translating it yields CASRWGLSEYYEQYF.

This rearrangement joins TRBV19 to TRBJ1-2; D unclear. This CDR3 has 16 amino acids. Germline V gives CDR1 LNHDA, CDR2 SQIVND (reference sequence). The ends were cut back, 3 bases at V and 0 bases at J, with 14 bases in the middle. CDR3 DNA sequence: TGTGCCAGTAGTATCCCCAAAGCCAGCGCTAACTATGGCTACACCTTC. Its translation is CASSIPKASANYGYTF.

The chain employs TRBV2 and TRBJ2-3, with TRBD1 matching over 8 bases. This CDR3 has 15 residues. Losses at the gene ends were 4 bases for V and 3 bases for J; bases not matched to a gene: 6. From germline, CDR1 is SNHLY and CDR2 FYNNEI. The CDR3 here is CASSAGRGRTDTQYF. DNA for the CDR3: TGTGCCAGCAGTGCGGGCAGGGGGCGGACAGATACGCAGTATTTT.

This chain joins TRBV7-3 and TRBJ1-1; no firm D call. Germline V gene sequence: CDR1 SGHTA, CDR2 FQGTGA. Trimming removed 5 bases from V and 1 base from J, with 11 bases in between. The CDR3 spans 14 residues. The CDR3 DNA is TGTGCCAGCAGCCCGGGCGGGGAGAACACTGAAGCTTTCTTT. It specifies CASSPGGENTEAFF.

The gene calls are TRBV4-1 and TRBJ2-5; TRBD2 matches at 9 bases. Germline V gene data show CDR1 as MGHRA and CDR2 as YSYEKL. The CDR3 contains 17 residues. V shed 0 bases, J shed 1 base, and the junction held 6 bases outside the gene matches. As DNA, the CDR3 is TGCGCCAGCAGCCAAGAGGGGCTAGCGGGGTCCCAAGAGACCCAGTACTTC. This translates into CASSQEGLAGSQETQYF.

This chain connects TRBV2 to TRBJ2-1; 8 bases are shared with TRBD1. The ends lost 4 bases at V and 2 bases at J; junction bases unmatched: 4. The CDR3 length is 15 residues. Germline lookup yields CDR1 SNHLY and CDR2 FYNNEI. The CDR3 nucleotides are TGTGCCAGCAGTGTGACAGGGGTGGCCTACAATGAGCAGTTCTTC. Its protein is CASSVTGVAYNEQFF. The full variable domain, completed using reference TRBV2 and TRBJ2-1, is EPEVTQTPSHQVTQMGQEVILRCVPISNHLYFYWYRQILGQKVEFLVSFYNNEISEKSEIFDDQFSVERPDGSNFTLKIRSTKLEDSAMYFCASSVTGVAYNEQFFGPGTRLTVL.

This chain links TRBV5-1 with TRBJ2-2, with TRBD2 identical over 12 bases. V was clipped by 2 bases and J by 5 bases; unmatched bases: 19. Germline lookup yields CDR1 SGHRS and CDR2 YFSETQ. The CDR3 contains 21 residues. Here the CDR3 DNA reads TGCGCCAGCAGCTTCTTTTCCGCTAGCGGGAGGGCCGGTTGGGTGACCGGGGAGCTGTTTTTT. Its protein product is CASSFFSASGRAGWVTGELFF.

The chain links TRBV30 to TRBJ1-1; D is unclear. The CDR3 loop spans 11 amino acids. The germline V gene has CDR1 GTSNPN and CDR2 SVGIG (reference sequence). Trimming stripped 4 bases from V and 4 bases from J, with 7 bases between. CDR3 protein: CAWTRATEAFF. The CDR3 coding sequence is TGTGCCTGGACACGAGCCACTGAAGCTTTCTTT.

This chain's CDR3 is CASSAGQSMNTEAFF. CDR3 coding DNA: TGTGCCAGCAGCGCGGGACAGTCAATGAACACTGAAGCTTTCTTT. The chain has TRBV5-4 and TRBJ1-1; 7 nucleotides match TRBD1. CDR1 is SGHNT and CDR2 is YYREEE in the germline V gene (reference sequence). The CDR3 runs to 15 residues. The ends lost 4 bases at V and 0 bases at J; junction bases unmatched: 6. Combining the CDR3 with reference TRBV5-4 and TRBJ1-1 gives the whole variable domain ETGVTQSPTHLIKTRGQQVTLRCSSQSGHNTVSWYQQALGQGPQFIFQYYREEENGRGNFPPRFSGLQFPNYSSELNVNALELDDSALYLCASSAGQSMNTEAFFGQGTRLTVV.

This chain joins TRBV6-5 and TRBJ1-5, with 8 bases lining up with TRBD1. Trimming cost V 0 bases and J 2 bases; bases outside gene matches: 0. This CDR3 has 15 amino acids. Per germline, CDR1 MNHEY and CDR2 SVGAGI. In DNA, the CDR3 is TGTGCCAGCAGTTACTCGACAGGGGGCAATCAGCCCCAGCATTTT. It codes for CASSYSTGGNQPQHF.

The chain couples TRBV5-1 to TRBJ1-1, with 7 bases lining up with TRBD1. Germline V gene data show CDR1 as SGHRS and CDR2 as YFSETQ. The V gene end was trimmed by 4 bases and the J gene end by 0 bases; junction bases not matched to a gene: 9. The CDR3 has 16 amino acids. The CDR3 nucleotides read TGCGCCAGCAGCCCTAGACAGGGAGGTGTGAACACTGAAGCTTTCTTT. Translated, it gives CASSPRQGGVNTEAFF. Full variable domain (missing parts from reference TRBV5-1 and TRBJ1-1): KAGVTQTPRYLIKTRGQQVTLSCSPISGHRSVSWYQQTPGQGLQFLFEYFSETQRNKGNFPGRFSGRQFSNSRSEMNVSTLELGDSALYLCASSPRQGGVNTEAFFGQGTRLTVV.

CDR3 sequence (DNA): TGTGCCATCAAAGCCCGGGGGGTGGATGGCTACACCTTC. Translating gives CAIKARGVDGYTF. The chain is built from TRBV10-3 and TRBJ1-2, with D perhaps matching TRBD1 (5 bases). Between the trimmed V and J ends, which lost 7 bases and 6 bases, there was a span of 15 bases. From germline, CDR1 is ENHRY and CDR2 SYGVKD. The CDR3 contains 13 residues.

The chain links TRBV6-1 to TRBJ1-2; 12 nucleotides agree with TRBD1. V was pared by 4 bases and J by 0 bases, with 3 bases of the junction left unmatched. Germline V gives CDR1 MNHNS, CDR2 SASEGT. The CDR3 loop spans 16 amino acids. The CDR3 DNA is TGTGCCAGCAGTGTGGGACAGGGGGCCTCTAACTATGGCTACACCTTC. It encodes CASSVGQGASNYGYTF.

The rearrangement joins TRBV6-1 to TRBJ2-3; tentative D call: TRBD1 (6 bases). Between the trimmed V and J ends, which lost 6 bases and 2 bases, there was a span of 12 bases. Germline values: CDR1 MNHNS, CDR2 SASEGT. The CDR3 has 14 amino acids. This CDR3 reads CASSGQPFTDTQYF. The CDR3 DNA sequence: TGTGCCAGCAGCGGACAGCCATTCACAGATACGCAGTATTTT.

The chain recombines TRBV2 with TRBJ2-7; D is perhaps TRBD1 (6 bases). Looked up from germline, CDR1 is SNHLY and CDR2 is FYNNEI. V lost 8 bases to trimming and J lost 2 bases, with 13 bases between them. The CDR3 spans 13 residues. The CDR3 bases are TGTGCCAGCCGCCAGGACAGAGCCTACGAGCAGTACTTC. Translating it yields CASRQDRAYEQYF.

The V call is TRBV4-3, the J call TRBJ2-7, with TRBD2 identical over 7 bases. The CDR3 is made up of 16 amino acids. Germline CDR1 and CDR2: LGHNA and YSLEER. After removal of 1 base from V and 3 bases from J, the junction contained 9 bases not matched to a gene. The CDR3 loop reads CASSQGLGGSYYEQYF. CDR3 bases: TGCGCCAGCAGCCAAGGATTAGGCGGGAGTTACTACGAGCAGTACTTC.

Here the CDR3 reads CALGDLVETQYF. The DNA of the CDR3 is TGTGCCCTCGGGGACTTAGTGGAGACCCAGTACTTC. The chain uses TRBV30 and TRBJ2-5, with D perhaps TRBD2 (6 bases). Trimming stripped 8 bases from V and 5 bases from J, with 15 bases between. Germline CDR1 and CDR2: GTSNPN and SVGIG (reference sequence). The CDR3 has 12 residues.

This chain joins TRBV10-1 and TRBJ1-6, with D possibly TRBD1 on 5 matching bases. The CDR3 runs 14 residues. Trimming cost V 3 bases and J 7 bases, with 10 bases left between them. Germline values: CDR1 WNHNN, CDR2 SYGVQD (reference sequence). CDR3 sequence reads: CASSEWAGNSPLHF. The DNA of the CDR3 is TGCGCCAGCAGTGAATGGGCAGGGAATTCACCCCTCCACTTT.

This clone was recorded once. The chain uses TRBV6-6 and TRBJ2-1; 12 bases map to TRBD2. V lost 2 bases, J lost 3 bases, and 2 bases stayed unmatched. Germline loops: CDR1 MNHNY, CDR2 SVGAGI (reference sequence). The CDR3 loop spans 16 amino acids. CDR3 residues: CASSYGLAGNYNEQFF. The CDR3 nucleotides are TGTGCCAGCAGTTACGGACTAGCGGGAAACTACAATGAGCAGTTCTTC.

In regard to this clone: One junction end does not reproduce the germline sequence, and a read error may be involved. The gene calls are TRBV7-7 and TRBJ2-1, with 8 bases fitting TRBD1. Germline CDR1 reads SSHAT; CDR2 reads FNYEAQ (reference sequence). The length of the CDR3 is 15 residues. CDR3 protein: CASSIGQGTHNEQFF. CDR3 nucleotides: TGTGCTAGCAGCATCGGACAGGGAACCCACAATGAGCAGTTCTTC.